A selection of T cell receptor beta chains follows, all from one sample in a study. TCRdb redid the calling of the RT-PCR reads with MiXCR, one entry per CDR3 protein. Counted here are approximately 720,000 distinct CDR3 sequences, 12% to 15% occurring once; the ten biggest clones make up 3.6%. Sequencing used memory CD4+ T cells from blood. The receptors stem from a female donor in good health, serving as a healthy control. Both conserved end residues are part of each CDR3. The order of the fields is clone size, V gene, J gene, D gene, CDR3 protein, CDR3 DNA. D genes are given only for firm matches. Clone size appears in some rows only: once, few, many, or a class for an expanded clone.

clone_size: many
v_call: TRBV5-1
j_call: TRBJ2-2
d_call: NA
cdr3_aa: CASSFSGTPGTGELFF
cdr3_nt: TGCGCCAGCAGCTTCTCCGGGACCCCTGGCACCGGGGAGCTGTTTTTT

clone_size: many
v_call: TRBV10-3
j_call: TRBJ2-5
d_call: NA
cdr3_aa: CAISPQSSQETQYF
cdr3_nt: TGTGCCATCAGCCCACAGAGTTCCCAAGAGACCCAGTACTTC

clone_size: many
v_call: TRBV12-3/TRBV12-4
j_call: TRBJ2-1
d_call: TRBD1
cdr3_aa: CASSLTDRGEDEQFF
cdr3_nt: TGTGCCAGCAGCCTCACAGACAGGGGAGAGGATGAGCAGTTCTTC

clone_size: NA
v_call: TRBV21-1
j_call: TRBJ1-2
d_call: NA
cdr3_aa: CASSPPTGSLTVYGYTF
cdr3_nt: TGTGCCAGCAGCCCGCCGACAGGGTCGCTTACCGTATATGGCTACACCTTC

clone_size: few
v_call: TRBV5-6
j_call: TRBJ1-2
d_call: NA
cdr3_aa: CASRMNGYNYGYTF
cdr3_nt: TGTGCCAGCAGGATGAACGGCTATAACTATGGCTACACCTTC

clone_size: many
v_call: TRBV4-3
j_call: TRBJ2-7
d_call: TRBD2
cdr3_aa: CASSHGLAGDEQYF
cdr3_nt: TGCGCCAGCAGCCACGGACTAGCGGGAGACGAGCAGTACTTC

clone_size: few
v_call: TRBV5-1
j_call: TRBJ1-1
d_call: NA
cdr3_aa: CASRLGAMLNTEAFF
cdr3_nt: TGCGCCAGTCGTCTAGGGGCGATGTTGAACACTGAAGCTTTCTTT

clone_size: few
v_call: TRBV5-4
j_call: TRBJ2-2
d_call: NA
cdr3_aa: CASSLDLPTGELFF
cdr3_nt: TGTGCCAGCAGCTTGGACCTGCCGACCGGGGAGCTGTTTTTT

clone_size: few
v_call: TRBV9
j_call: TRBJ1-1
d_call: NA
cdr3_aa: CASSVQGSGTEAFF
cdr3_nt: TGTGCCAGCAGCGTCCAGGGGAGCGGCACTGAAGCTTTCTTT

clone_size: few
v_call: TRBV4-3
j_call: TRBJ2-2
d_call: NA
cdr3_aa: CASSQDLRGDNTGELFF
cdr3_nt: TGCGCCAGCAGCCAAGATTTAAGGGGCGATAACACCGGGGAGCTGTTTTTT

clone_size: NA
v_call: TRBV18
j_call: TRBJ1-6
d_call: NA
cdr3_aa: CASSQQSRADSPLHF
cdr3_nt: TGTGCCAGCTCACAACAGTCAAGGGCGGATTCACCCCTCCACTTT

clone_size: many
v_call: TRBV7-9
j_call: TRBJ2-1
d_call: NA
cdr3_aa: CASSFGALNYNEQFF
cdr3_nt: TGTGCCAGCAGCTTTGGCGCATTGAATTACAATGAGCAGTTCTTC

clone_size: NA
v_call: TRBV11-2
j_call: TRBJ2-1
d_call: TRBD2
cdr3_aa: CASSPSLAAPRDEQFF
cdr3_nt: TGTGCCAGCAGCCCGTCGCTAGCGGCACCTCGGGATGAGCAGTTCTTC

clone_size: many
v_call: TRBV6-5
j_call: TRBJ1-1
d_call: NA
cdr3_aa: CASSRTKNTEAFF
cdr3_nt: TGTGCCAGCAGTCGGACAAAGAACACTGAAGCTTTCTTT

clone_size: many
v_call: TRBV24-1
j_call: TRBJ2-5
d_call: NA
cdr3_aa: CATSRGGAADGETQYF
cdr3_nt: TGTGCCACCAGTCGTGGGGGCGCCGCGGACGGAGAGACCCAGTACTTC

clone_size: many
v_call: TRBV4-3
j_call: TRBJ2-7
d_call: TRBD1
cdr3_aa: CASSQEGTGISYEQYF
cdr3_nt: TGCGCCAGCAGCCAAGAGGGGACAGGGATCTCCTACGAGCAGTACTTC

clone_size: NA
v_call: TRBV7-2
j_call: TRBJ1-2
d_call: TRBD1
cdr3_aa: CASSPKQGAHGYTF
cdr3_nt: TGTGCCAGCAGTCCCAAACAGGGGGCGCATGGCTACACCTTC

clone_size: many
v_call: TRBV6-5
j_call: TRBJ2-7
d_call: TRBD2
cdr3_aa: CASSYSGREVYEQYF
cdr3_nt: TGTGCCAGCAGTTATAGCGGGAGGGAAGTTTACGAGCAGTACTTC

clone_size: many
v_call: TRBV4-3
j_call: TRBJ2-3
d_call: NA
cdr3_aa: CASSLNWGDTQYF
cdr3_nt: TGCGCCAGCAGCCTCAACTGGGGGGATACGCAGTATTTT

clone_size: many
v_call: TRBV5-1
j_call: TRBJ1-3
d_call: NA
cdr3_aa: CASSSGTGGNTIYF
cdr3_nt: TGTGCCAGCAGTTCCGGGACCGGCGGAAACACCATATATTTT

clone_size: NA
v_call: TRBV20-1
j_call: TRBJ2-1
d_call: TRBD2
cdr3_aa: CSARNPSGKNNEQFF
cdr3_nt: TGCAGTGCTAGGAACCCAAGCGGGAAGAACAATGAGCAGTTCTTC

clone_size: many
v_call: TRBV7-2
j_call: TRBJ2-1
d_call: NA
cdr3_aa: CASSLARDSKQFF
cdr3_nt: TGTGCCAGCAGCTTAGCCCGGGACTCTAAGCAGTTCTTC

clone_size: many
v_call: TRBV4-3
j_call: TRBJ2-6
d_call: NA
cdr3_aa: CASSQGGGANVLTF
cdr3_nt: TGCGCCAGCAGCCAAGGAGGTGGGGCCAACGTCCTGACTTTC

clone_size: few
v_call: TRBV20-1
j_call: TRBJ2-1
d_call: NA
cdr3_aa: CSARDPGRTNEQFF
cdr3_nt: TGCAGTGCTAGAGATCCCGGGAGAACCAATGAGCAGTTCTTC

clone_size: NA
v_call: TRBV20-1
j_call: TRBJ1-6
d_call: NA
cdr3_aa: CSARSTGSNSPLHF
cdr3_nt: TGCAGTGCTCGCTCGACCGGGAGTAATTCACCCCTCCACTTT

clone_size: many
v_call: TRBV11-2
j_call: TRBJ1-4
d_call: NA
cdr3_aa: CASSLFGAGTNEKLFF
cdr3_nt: TGTGCCAGCAGCTTATTCGGGGCCGGGACTAATGAAAAACTGTTTTTT

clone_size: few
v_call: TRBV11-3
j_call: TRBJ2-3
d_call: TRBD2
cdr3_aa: CASSLGLAGASDTQYF
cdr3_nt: TGTGCCAGCAGCTTAGGACTAGCGGGAGCATCAGATACGCAGTATTTT

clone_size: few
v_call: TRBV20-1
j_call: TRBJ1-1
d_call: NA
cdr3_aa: CSAQTVRFF
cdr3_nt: TGCAGTGCTCAGACAGTGAGGTTCTTT

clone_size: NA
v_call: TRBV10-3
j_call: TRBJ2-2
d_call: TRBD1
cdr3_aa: CAIRDRDRVDTGELFF
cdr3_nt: TGTGCCATCAGGGACCGGGACAGGGTCGACACCGGGGAGCTGTTTTTT

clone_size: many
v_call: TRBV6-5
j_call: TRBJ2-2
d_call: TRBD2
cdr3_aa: CASSYLRSGRANTGELFF
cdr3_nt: TGTGCCAGCAGTTACTTAAGAAGCGGGAGGGCGAACACCGGGGAGCTGTTTTTT

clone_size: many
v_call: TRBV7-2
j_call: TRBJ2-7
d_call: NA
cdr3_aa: CASSLGLIAYEQYF
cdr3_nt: TGTGCCAGCAGCTTAGGGCTTATCGCCTACGAGCAGTACTTC

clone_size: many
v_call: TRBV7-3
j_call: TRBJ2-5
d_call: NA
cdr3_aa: CASSAGEPGTQYF
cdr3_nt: TGTGCCAGCAGCGCGGGCGAGCCAGGAACCCAGTACTTC

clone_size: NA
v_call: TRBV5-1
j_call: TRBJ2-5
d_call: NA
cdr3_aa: CASSLDSTKQTQYF
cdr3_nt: TGCGCCAGCAGCTTGGATTCGACAAAACAGACCCAGTACTTC

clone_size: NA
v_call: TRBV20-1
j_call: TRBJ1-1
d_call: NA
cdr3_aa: CSATPTGSTEAFF
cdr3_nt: TGCAGTGCTACCCCTACAGGGAGCACTGAAGCTTTCTTT

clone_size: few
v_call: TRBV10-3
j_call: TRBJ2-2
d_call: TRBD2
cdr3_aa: CAIRKGLAGGTGELFF
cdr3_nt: TGTGCCATCAGGAAGGGACTAGCGGGAGGTACCGGGGAGCTGTTTTTT

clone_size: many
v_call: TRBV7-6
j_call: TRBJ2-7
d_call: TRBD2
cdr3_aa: CASSFSSGSSYEQYF
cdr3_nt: TGTGCCAGCAGCTTTTCTAGCGGGAGCTCCTACGAGCAGTACTTC

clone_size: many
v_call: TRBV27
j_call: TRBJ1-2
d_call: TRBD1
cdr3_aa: CASRRTGGGYGYTF
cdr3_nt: TGTGCCAGCAGGCGGACAGGGGGCGGCTATGGCTACACCTTC

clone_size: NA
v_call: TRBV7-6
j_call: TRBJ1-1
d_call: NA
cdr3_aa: CASSPSPGTEAFF
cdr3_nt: TGTGCCAGCAGCCCCAGTCCGGGCACTGAAGCTTTCTTT

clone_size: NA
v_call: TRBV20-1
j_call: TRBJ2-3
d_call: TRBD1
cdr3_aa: CSARASGGFYTQYF
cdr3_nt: TGCAGTGCTAGAGCCTCAGGGGGCTTTTATACGCAGTATTTT

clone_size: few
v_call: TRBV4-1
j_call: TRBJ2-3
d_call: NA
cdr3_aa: CASSQESLFGAMNTQYF
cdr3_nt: TGCGCCAGCAGCCAGGAATCTTTATTTGGGGCGATGAATACGCAGTATTTT

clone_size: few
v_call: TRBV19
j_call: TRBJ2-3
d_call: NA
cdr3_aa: CASMSDSRGTDTQYF
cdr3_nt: TGTGCCAGTATGTCTGACAGCCGAGGGACAGATACGCAGTATTTT

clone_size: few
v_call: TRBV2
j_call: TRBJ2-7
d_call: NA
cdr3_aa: CASTITHLFSYEQYF
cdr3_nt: TGTGCCAGCACTATAACTCACCTTTTCTCCTACGAGCAGTACTTC

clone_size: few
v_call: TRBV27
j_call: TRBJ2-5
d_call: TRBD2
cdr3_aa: CASKSGAGLGETQYF
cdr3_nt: TGTGCCAGCAAGTCGGGAGCGGGATTGGGGGAGACCCAGTACTTC

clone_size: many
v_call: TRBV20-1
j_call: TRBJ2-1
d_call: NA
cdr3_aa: CSGAFDNEQFF
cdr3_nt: TGCAGTGGAGCGTTCGACAATGAGCAGTTCTTC

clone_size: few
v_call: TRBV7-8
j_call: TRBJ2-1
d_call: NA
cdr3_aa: CASSWTQYNEQFF
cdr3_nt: TGTGCCAGCAGCTGGACCCAATACAATGAGCAGTTCTTC